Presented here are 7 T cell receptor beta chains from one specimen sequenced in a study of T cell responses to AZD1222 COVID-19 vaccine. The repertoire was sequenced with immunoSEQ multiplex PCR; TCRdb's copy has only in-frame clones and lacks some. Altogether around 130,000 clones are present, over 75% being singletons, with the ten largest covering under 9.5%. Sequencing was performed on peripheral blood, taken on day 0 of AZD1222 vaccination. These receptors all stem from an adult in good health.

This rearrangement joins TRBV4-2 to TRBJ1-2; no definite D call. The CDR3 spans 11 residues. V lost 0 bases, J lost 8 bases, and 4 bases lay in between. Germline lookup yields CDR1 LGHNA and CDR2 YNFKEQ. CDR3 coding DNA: TGTGCCAGCAGCCAAGAGAGGGGCTACACCTTC. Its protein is CASSQERGYTF.

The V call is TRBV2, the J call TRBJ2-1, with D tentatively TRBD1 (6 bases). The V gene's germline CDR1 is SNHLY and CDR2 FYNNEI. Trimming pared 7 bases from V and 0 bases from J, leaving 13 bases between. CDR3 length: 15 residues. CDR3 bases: TGTGCCAGCACTTTACAGGGAAGCTCCTACAATGAGCAGTTCTTC. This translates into CASTLQGSSYNEQFF.

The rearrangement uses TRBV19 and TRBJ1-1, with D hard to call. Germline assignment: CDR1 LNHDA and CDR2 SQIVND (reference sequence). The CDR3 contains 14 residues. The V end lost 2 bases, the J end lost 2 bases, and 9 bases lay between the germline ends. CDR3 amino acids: CASSIKWGNTEAFF. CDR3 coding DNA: TGTGCCAGTAGTATAAAATGGGGTAACACTGAAGCTTTCTTT.

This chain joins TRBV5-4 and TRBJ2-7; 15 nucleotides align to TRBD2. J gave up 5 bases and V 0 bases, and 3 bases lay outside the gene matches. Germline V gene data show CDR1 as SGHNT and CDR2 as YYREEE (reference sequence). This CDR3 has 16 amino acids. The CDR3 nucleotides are TGTGCCAGCAGCTTGGGGACTAGCGGGAGGGGCCACGAGCAGTACTTC. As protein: CASSLGTSGRGHEQYF.

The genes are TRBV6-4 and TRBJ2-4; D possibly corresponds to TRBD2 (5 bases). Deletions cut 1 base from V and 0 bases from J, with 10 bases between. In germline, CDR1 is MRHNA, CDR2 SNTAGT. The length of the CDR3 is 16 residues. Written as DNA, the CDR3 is TGTGCCAGCAGTGACTTACAAGGGAGAGCCAAAAACATTCAGTACTTC. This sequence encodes CASSDLQGRAKNIQYF.

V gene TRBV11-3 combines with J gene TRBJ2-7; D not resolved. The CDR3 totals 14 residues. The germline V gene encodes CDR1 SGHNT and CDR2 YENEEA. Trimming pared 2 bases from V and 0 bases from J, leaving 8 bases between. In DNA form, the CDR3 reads TGTGCCAGCAGCTTAAGGGAAAGCTCCTACGAGCAGTACTTC. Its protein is CASSLRESSYEQYF.

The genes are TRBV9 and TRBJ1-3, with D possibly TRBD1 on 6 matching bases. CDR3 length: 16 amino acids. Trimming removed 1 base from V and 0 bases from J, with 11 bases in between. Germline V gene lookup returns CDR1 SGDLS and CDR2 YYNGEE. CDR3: CASSVFGGGSGNTIYF. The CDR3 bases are TGTGCCAGCAGCGTATTTGGGGGCGGCTCTGGAAACACCATATATTTT.